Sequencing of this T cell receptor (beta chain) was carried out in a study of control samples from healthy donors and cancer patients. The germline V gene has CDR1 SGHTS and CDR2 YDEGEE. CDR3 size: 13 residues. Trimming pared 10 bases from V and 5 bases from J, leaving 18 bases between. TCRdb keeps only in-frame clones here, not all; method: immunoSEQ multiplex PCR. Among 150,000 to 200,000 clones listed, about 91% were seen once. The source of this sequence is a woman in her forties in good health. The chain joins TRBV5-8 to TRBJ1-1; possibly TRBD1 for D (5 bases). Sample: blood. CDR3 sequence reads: CAPGDRPGTEAFF. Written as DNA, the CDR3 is TGTGCCCCCGGGGACCGCCCGGGGACTGAAGCTTTCTTT.